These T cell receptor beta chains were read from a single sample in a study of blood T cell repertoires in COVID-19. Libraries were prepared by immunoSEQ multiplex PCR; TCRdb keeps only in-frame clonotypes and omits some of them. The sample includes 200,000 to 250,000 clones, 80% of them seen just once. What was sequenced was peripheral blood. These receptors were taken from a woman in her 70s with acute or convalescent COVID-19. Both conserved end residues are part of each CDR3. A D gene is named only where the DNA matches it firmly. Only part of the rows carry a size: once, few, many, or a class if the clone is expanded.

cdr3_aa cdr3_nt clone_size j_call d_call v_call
CASSKRGSRDSSYEQYF TGTGCCAGCAGCAAAAGGGGGTCTAGGGACAGTTCCTACGAGCAGTACTTC . TRBJ2-7 . TRBV21-1
CASTPSLGAYEQYF TGTGCCAGCACCCCTAGTTTGGGGGCTTACGAGCAGTACTTC . TRBJ2-7 . TRBV6-5
CASSQDRQGYEQYF TGCGCCAGCAGCCAAGATAGGCAGGGCTACGAGCAGTACTTC . TRBJ2-7 . TRBV4-1
CASSKGASGTNTQYF TGTGCCAGCAGCAAAGGGGCTAGCGGGACTAATACGCAGTATTTT once TRBJ2-3 . TRBV21-1
CASSRSMSSYNEQFF TGTGCCAGCTCACGGTCCATGAGCTCCTACAATGAGCAGTTCTTC . TRBJ2-1 . TRBV18
CASSEGGGNNEQFF TGTGCCAGCAGTGAAGGCGGCGGGAACAATGAGCAGTTCTTC . TRBJ2-1 . TRBV6-1
CASSLELETQYF TGCGCCAGCAGCTTGGAGCTAGAGACCCAGTACTTC . TRBJ2-5 . TRBV5-1
CATSRDSRLAETQYF TGTGCCACCAGCAGAGATTCTAGACTAGCAGAGACCCAGTACTTC . TRBJ2-5 TRBD2 TRBV15
CASSLDFTIEQFF TGTGCCAGCAGCTTGGACTTTACAATTGAGCAGTTCTTC . TRBJ2-1 . TRBV7-2
CASSFLAGGGEQYF TGTGCCAGCAGCTTTTTAGCGGGTGGGGGTGAGCAGTACTTC . TRBJ2-7 TRBD2 TRBV7-9
CASSLVRDRLNEQFF TGTGCCAGCAGTTTAGTCCGGGACAGGCTCAATGAGCAGTTCTTC . TRBJ2-1 TRBD1 TRBV11-2
CSVSKGEGPGELFF TGCAGCGTTTCAAAGGGGGAGGGCCCCGGGGAGCTGTTTTTT once TRBJ2-2 . TRBV29-1
CASSRSKLAGGSYEQYF TGTGCCAGCAGCCGATCAAAATTAGCGGGGGGCTCCTACGAGCAGTACTTC . TRBJ2-7 TRBD2 TRBV4-2
CASSRGGSGNTIYF TGTGCCAGCAGTAGGGGGGGTTCTGGAAACACCATATATTTT once TRBJ1-3 . TRBV6-5